The subject of this entry is one T cell receptor (beta chain). The antigen remains unidentified. From germline, CDR1 is SGHVS and CDR2 FQNEAQ. V lost 2 bases, J lost 4 bases, and 1 base stayed unmatched. This CDR3 spans 15 amino acids. This specimen comes from a study of T cells in localized non-small cell lung cancer. Study-level results: Adjacent lung exhibited a median of about 56 among the 100 most abundant tumor clones. Maximal T cell clonality occurred in uninvolved adjacent lung, with tumor ranking below it.

TCRdb keeps only in-frame clones here, not all; method: immunoSEQ multiplex PCR. The table lists approximately 47,000 clones, around 83% of them singletons. The clonotype originates from a man aged 35 to 69 with stage II lung adenocarcinoma. The sequenced sample was PBMCs, obtained before any cancer treatment. This sequence joins TRBV7-8 and TRBJ2-1; 11 bases match TRBD1. The CDR3 sequence is CASSLRDRGYNEQFF. The CDR3 bases are TGTGCCAGCAGCTTACGGGACAGGGGGTACAATGAGCAGTTCTTC.